This entry describes one TCR beta chain. No antigen is known for it. At one of its ends the junction is not consistent with the germline gene, which may arise from a read error. Following RNA extraction, reverse transcription yielded cDNA that acted as the sequencing template. Some clones are missing from TCRdb's copy, which holds only in-frame ones; the method was immunoSEQ multiplex PCR. Here the sample spans 180,000 or so clones, 51% being singletons. These data come from a study of CD8+ T cells in alopecia areata. Study-level information: Tofacitinib therapy took 6 to 18 months; 6 months off drug came after. Study-level findings and limits: Normal-skin resident alphabeta T cells also appear among scalp sample sequences. Having one nonresponder leaves uncertain how baseline CD8+ expansion relates to response.

As for treatment: oral pan-JAK inhibitor, 5-10 mg twice daily. PBMCs were stained for CD3, CD4 and CD8, and CD4+ and CD8+ T cells were sorted. The germline gives CDR1 MNHEY, CDR2 SMNVEV (reference sequence). This CDR3 has 13 residues. The material sequenced was CD8+ T cells sorted from blood, taken around week 54, from a patient treated with tofacitinib. The gene calls are TRBV27 and TRBJ2-4; no clear D gene. The receptor comes from a human donor with alopecia areata. This chain's CDR3 is CAGSSHGVDIQYF. The DNA for the CDR3 is TGTGCCGGCAGTTCCCATGGGGTCGACATTCAGTACTTC.